This record concerns one T cell receptor beta chain sequence. The CDR3 is 15 amino acids. V was pared by 6 bases and J by 0 bases, with 3 bases of the junction left unmatched. TCRdb itself ran the 5' RACE reads through MiXCR, one entry per CDR3 protein. The data show around 550,000 distinct CDR3 sequences, with about a fifth seen just once and roughly an eighth held by the top ten. The sample is drawn from a study of T cells after yellow fever vaccination. Study-level background: SMART-Seq v4 Ultra Low Input prepared the low-cell-number fractions.

The rearrangement links TRBV12-3 or TRBV12-4 to TRBJ2-2, with 8 nucleotides matching TRBD2. Material: PBMCs, obtained 15 days after the yellow fever booster vaccination. The clonotype was recovered from a man in his thirties or forties who received the YFV17D yellow fever vaccine. As DNA, the CDR3 is TGTGCCAGCAGAACTAGCGGCGCGAACACCGGGGAGCTGTTTTTT. Its protein product is CASRTSGANTGELFF.